One sample yielded the 14 T cell receptor beta chains listed below, sequenced in a study of vaccination and CD4 T cells after COVID-19. Sequencing of DNA taken from cultured CD4+ T cells relied on the Oncomine TCR Beta short-read assay. TCRdb re-analysed the PCR reads in MiXCR, keeping a single row per CDR3 protein. Found here are thousands of distinct CDR3 sequences, 55% to 65% of them singletons; the top ten hold approximately 33%. These receptors have no known antigen. Treatment in this sample: roughly ten-day PBMC culture with coronavirus spike peptide pools or control peptides (ViraFEST assay). One should note that the unexposed donor's CD4+ T cells were collected before the COVID-19 pandemic (2011-2018). The sequenced sample was CD4+ T cells from blood, cultured in vitro. The source is a human donor in good health.

The J gene is TRBJ2-1, the V gene TRBV6-2 or TRBV6-3; 8 bases fit TRBD1. With 10 bases clipped from V and 7 bases from J, the junction kept 9 bases outside the gene matches. The CDR3 sequence is 13 residues long. Germline V gene data show CDR1 as MNHEY and CDR2 as SVGEGT. DNA of the CDR3: TGTGCCACCTCAGGACAGGGTCTGAATGAGCAGTTCTTC. It encodes CATSGQGLNEQFF.

The chain carries TRBV5-5 and TRBJ1-2; TRBD1 matches 10 bases. This CDR3 contains 14 residues. Trimming removed 1 base from V and 7 bases from J; junction bases left unmatched: 4. Germline CDR1 SGHKS, CDR2 YYEKEE (reference sequence). In nucleotides, the CDR3 is TGTGCCAGCAGCTTGATGGACAGGGGGTCTGGCTACACCTTC. This encodes CASSLMDRGSGYTF.

In DNA, the CDR3 is TGCAGTGCTGCACCGGGACTAGGGGGCCACGAGCAGTACTTC. Residues: CSAAPGLGGHEQYF. The chain carries TRBV20-1 and TRBJ2-7, with a weak D call TRBD2 (8 bases). Germline values: CDR1 DFQATT, CDR2 SNEGSKA (reference sequence). The CDR3 runs 14 residues. Trimming left V 5 bases short and J 5 bases short, with 19 bases between.

The J gene is TRBJ1-4, the V gene TRBV20-1; TRBD1 might be the D (5 bases). The CDR3 length is 13 residues. Trimming took off 3 bases at V and 3 bases at J, with 8 bases between the two ends. Germline values: CDR1 DFQATT, CDR2 SNEGSKA (reference sequence). The CDR3 loop reads CSASIRANEKLFF. Here the CDR3 DNA reads TGCAGTGCTAGTATCAGGGCTAATGAAAAACTGTTTTTT.

This sequence joins TRBV7-9 and TRBJ1-5, with no clear D. V lost 2 bases and J 4 bases, leaving 6 bases between the germline ends. The CDR3 runs to 13 residues. The germline V gene has CDR1 SEHNR and CDR2 FQNEAQ (reference sequence). The CDR3 coding sequence is TGTGCCAGCAGCTTAATGTTAAATCAGCCCCAGCATTTT. This encodes CASSLMLNQPQHF.

This clonotype was counted only a few times. The chain employs TRBV20-1 and TRBJ1-1; D is ambiguous. V was cut by 3 bases and J by 3 bases, with 11 bases left in between. The germline gives CDR1 DFQATT, CDR2 SNEGSKA (reference sequence). This CDR3 is built from 13 residues. The CDR3 sequence: CSASRRWDTEAFF. The CDR3 region has the DNA TGCAGTGCTAGTAGACGGTGGGACACTGAAGCTTTCTTT.

The CDR3 region is CASSQQTDTQYF. The CDR3, as DNA: TGTGCCAGCAGCCAACAAACAGATACGCAGTATTTT. V and J are TRBV5-4 and TRBJ2-3; D call uncertain. The CDR3 loop spans 12 amino acids. Germline CDR1 SGHNT, CDR2 YYREEE (reference sequence). Between the trimmed V and J ends, which lost 4 bases and 3 bases, there was a span of 6 bases.

In its sample, this clonotype was seen a few times. The chain has TRBV6-1 and TRBJ1-3; 10 bases map to TRBD1. V lost 3 bases, J lost 0 bases, and 2 bases stayed unmatched. The CDR3 totals 16 residues. CDR1 is MNHNS, CDR2 SASEGT, per germline. CDR3 bases: TGTGCCAGCAGTGAGGACAGGGGGTACTCTGGAAACACCATATATTTT. Amino acid sequence: CASSEDRGYSGNTIYF.

This clonotype was recorded only once. The chain employs TRBV30 and TRBJ1-2; D unclear. Germline V gives CDR1 GTSNPN, CDR2 SVGIG (reference sequence). V shed 4 bases and J shed 5 bases, with 11 bases lying between them. The CDR3 is 12 residues long. The CDR3 coding sequence is TGTGCCTGGAACGGAGGAACTTATGGCTACACCTTC. Translation: CAWNGGTYGYTF.

The gene calls are TRBV19 and TRBJ2-2, with unresolved D. Germline V gene sequence: CDR1 LNHDA, CDR2 SQIVND (reference sequence). The V and J ends lost 7 bases and 2 bases respectively, with 11 bases between them. This CDR3 comprises 14 residues. CDR3 sequence: CASNHDSNTGELFF. DNA of the CDR3: TGTGCCAGTAACCACGACTCCAACACCGGGGAGCTGTTTTTT. Filled out from reference TRBV19 and TRBJ2-2, the complete variable domain reads DGGITQSPKYLFRKEGQNVTLSCEQNLNHDAMYWYRQDPGQGLRLIYYSQIVNDFQKGDIAEGYSVSREKKESFPLTVTSAQKNPTAFYLCASNHDSNTGELFFGEGSRLTVL.

The chain has TRBV20-1 and TRBJ2-7; 7 positions match TRBD2. Trimming removed 2 bases from V and 4 bases from J; junction bases left unmatched: 14. Per germline, CDR1 DFQATT and CDR2 SNEGSKA (reference sequence). There are 16 residues in the CDR3. CDR3 loop: CSARHHGGSGSYEQYF. DNA of the CDR3: TGCAGTGCTAGACACCATGGCGGGAGTGGGTCTTACGAGCAGTACTTC.

The chain joins TRBV20-1 to TRBJ1-1, with unresolved D. In germline, CDR1 is DFQATT, CDR2 SNEGSKA (reference sequence). The V and J ends lost 3 bases and 4 bases respectively, with 18 bases between them. CDR3 length: 15 residues. CDR3 protein: CSASPDGRMGTEAFF. The CDR3, as DNA: TGCAGTGCTAGCCCCGACGGACGGATGGGCACTGAAGCTTTCTTT.

The genes are TRBV6-2 or TRBV6-3 and TRBJ1-5, with D possibly TRBD1 on 5 matching bases. Trimming removed 7 bases at V and 7 bases at J, with 14 bases between. This CDR3 region has 13 residues. Germline CDR1 and CDR2: MNHEY and SVGEGT. CDR3 bases: TGTGCCAGCAATGGACAACCCAACCAGCCCCAGCATTTT. Translation: CASNGQPNQPQHF.

The gene calls are TRBV20-1 and TRBJ2-5, with 9 nucleotides matching TRBD1. Trimming cost V 2 bases and J 7 bases; bases outside gene matches: 23. There are 19 residues in the CDR3. Germline V gene lookup returns CDR1 DFQATT and CDR2 SNEGSKA (reference sequence). The CDR3 nucleotides are TGCAGTGCTAGAAGAGGGACAGGGCGGCCACTCCGTCTAGGGGGGACCCAGTACTTC. Its translation: CSARRGTGRPLRLGGTQYF.